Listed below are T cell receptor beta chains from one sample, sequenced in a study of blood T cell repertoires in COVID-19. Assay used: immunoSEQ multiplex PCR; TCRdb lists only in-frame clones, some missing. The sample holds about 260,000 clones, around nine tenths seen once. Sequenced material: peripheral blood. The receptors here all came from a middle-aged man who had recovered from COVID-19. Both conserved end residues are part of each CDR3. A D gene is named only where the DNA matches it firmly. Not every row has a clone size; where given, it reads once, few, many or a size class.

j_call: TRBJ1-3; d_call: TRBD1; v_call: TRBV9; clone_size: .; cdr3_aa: CASSAGQVYQGNTIYF; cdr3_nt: TGTGCCAGCAGCGCAGGACAGGTCTACCAGGGAAACACCATATATTTT
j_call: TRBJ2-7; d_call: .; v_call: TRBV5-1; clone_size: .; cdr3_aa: CASSLGEEVSYEQYF; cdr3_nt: TGCGCCAGCAGCTTGGGAGAGGAAGTATCCTACGAGCAGTACTTC
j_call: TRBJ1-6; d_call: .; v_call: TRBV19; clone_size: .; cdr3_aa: CASTPDRSYNSPLHF; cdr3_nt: TGTGCCAGTACCCCGGACAGATCCTATAATTCACCCCTCCACTTT
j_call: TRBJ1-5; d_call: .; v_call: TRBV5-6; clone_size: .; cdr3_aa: CASSLAIGANSNQPQHF; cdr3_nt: TGTGCCAGCAGCTTGGCCATAGGGGCTAATAGCAATCAGCCCCAGCATTTT
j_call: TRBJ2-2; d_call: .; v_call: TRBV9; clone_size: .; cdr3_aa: CASSVTQGLVTGELFF; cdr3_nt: TGTGCCAGCAGCGTAACGCAGGGGCTTGTCACCGGGGAGCTGTTTTTT
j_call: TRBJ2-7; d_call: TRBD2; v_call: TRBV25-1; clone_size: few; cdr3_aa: CASSPGTSGSYEQYF; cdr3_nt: TGTGCCAGCAGTCCGGGGACTAGCGGATCCTACGAGCAGTACTTC
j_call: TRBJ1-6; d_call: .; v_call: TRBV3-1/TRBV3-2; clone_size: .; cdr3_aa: CASSQGQGHNSPLHF; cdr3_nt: TGTGCCAGCAGCCAAGGCCAGGGTCATAATTCACCCCTCCACTTT
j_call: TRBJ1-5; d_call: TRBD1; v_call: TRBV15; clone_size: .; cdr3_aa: CATRLRQGYNQPQHF; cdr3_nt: TGTGCCACCAGGCTAAGACAGGGCTACAATCAGCCCCAGCATTTT
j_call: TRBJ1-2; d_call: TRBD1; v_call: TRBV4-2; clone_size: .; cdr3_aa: CASSLNRGEGYGYTF; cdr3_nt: TGTGCCAGCAGCCTGAACAGGGGAGAAGGCTATGGCTACACCTTC
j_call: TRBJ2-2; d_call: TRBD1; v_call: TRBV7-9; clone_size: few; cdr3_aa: CASSPRQGSSGELFF; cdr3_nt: TGTGCCAGCAGCCCCCGACAGGGGTCGAGCGGGGAGCTGTTTTTT
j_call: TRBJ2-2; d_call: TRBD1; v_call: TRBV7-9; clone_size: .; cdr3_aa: CASSSRDREEQNTGELFF; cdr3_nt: TGTGCCAGCAGCTCCCGGGACAGGGAGGAACAGAACACCGGGGAGCTGTTTTTT
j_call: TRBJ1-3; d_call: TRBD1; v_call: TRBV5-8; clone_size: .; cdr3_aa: CASSVRDRGFGNTIYF; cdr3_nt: TGTGCCAGCAGCGTCCGGGACAGGGGTTTTGGAAACACCATATATTTT
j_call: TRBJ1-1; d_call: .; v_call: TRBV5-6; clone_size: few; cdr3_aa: CASSFLQGSRGRAFF; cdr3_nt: TGTGCCAGCAGCTTTCTTCAGGGTAGTCGAGGAAGAGCTTTCTTT
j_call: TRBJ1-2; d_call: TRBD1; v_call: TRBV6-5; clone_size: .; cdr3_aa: CASRTGGPLNYGYTF; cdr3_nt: TGTGCCAGCAGGACAGGGGGCCCGCTTAACTATGGCTACACCTTC
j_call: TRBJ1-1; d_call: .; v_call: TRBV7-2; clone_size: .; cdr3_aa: CASSLQGQNTEAFF; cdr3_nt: TGTGCCAGCAGCTTACAGGGCCAGAACACTGAAGCTTTCTTT
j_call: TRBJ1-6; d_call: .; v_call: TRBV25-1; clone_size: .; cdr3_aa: CASSEARSNSPLHF; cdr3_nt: TGTGCCAGCAGTGAGGCCAGGTCGAATTCACCCCTCCACTTT
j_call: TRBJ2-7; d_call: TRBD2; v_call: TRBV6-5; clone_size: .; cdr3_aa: CASSPLAGEIYEQYF; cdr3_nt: TGTGCCAGCAGTCCTCTAGCGGGAGAGATCTACGAGCAGTACTTC
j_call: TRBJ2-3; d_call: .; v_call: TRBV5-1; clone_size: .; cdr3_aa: CASSQTDTQYF; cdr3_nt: TGCGCCAGCAGCCAGACAGATACGCAGTATTTT
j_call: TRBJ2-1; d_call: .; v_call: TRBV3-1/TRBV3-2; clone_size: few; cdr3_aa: CASSDSSTFNEQFF; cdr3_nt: TGTGCCAGCAGTGACAGTTCGACTTTCAATGAGCAGTTCTTC
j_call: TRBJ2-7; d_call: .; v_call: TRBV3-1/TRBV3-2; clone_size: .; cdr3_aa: CASSQLSYEQYF; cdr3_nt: TGTGCCAGCAGCCAACTCTCCTACGAGCAGTACTTC
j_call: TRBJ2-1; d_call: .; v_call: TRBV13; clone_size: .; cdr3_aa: CASSSPMEPSEWNEQFF; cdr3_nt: TGTGCCAGCAGCTCCCCTATGGAACCTAGCGAGTGGAATGAGCAGTTCTTC
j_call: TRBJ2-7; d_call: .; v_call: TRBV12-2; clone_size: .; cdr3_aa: CASRLSMALGLAVYEQYF; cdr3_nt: TGTGCAAGTCGCTTAAGCATGGCGTTGGGACTAGCGGTCTACGAGCAGTACTTC
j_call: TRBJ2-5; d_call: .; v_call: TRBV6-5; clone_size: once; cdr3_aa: CASSSLETQYF; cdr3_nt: TGTGCCAGCAGTTCCCTAGAGACCCAGTACTTC
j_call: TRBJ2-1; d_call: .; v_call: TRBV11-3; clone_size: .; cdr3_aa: CASSLGGSGSYGGQFF; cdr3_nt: TGTGCCAGCAGCTTAGGGGGTAGCGGCTCCTATGGCGGGCAGTTCTTC
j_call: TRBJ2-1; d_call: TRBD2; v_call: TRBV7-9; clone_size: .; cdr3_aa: CASSLGLAGVYNEQFF; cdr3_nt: TGTGCCAGCAGCTTAGGACTAGCGGGAGTTTACAATGAGCAGTTCTTC
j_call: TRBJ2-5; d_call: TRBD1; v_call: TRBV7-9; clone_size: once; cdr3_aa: CASSLAQGQETQYF; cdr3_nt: TGTGCCAGCAGCTTAGCACAGGGGCAAGAGACCCAGTACTTC
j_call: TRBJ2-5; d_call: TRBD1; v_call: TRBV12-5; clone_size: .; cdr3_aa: CASGTGTGRQETQYF; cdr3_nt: TGTGCTAGTGGTACCGGGACAGGGCGACAAGAGACCCAGTACTTC
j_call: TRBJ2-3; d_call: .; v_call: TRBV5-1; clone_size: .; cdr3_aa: CASSLDAGINTDTQYF; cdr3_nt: TGCGCCAGCAGCTTGGATGCGGGGATAAACACAGATACGCAGTATTTT
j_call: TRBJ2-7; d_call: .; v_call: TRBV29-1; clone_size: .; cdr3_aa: CSVTAGVSTYEQYF; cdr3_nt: TGCAGCGTTACCGCAGGGGTATCCACCTACGAGCAGTACTTC